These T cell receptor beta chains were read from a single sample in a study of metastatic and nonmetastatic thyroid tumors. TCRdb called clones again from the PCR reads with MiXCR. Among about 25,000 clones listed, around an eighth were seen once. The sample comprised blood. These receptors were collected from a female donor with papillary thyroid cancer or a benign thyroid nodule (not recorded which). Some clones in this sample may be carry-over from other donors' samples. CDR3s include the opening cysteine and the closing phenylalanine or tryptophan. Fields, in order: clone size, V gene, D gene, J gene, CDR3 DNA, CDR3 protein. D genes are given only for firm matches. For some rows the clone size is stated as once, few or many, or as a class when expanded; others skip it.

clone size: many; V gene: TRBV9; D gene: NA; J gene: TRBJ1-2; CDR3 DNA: TGTGCCAGCAGCGGAACAGAGGACTATGGCTACACCTTC; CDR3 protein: CASSGTEDYGYTF
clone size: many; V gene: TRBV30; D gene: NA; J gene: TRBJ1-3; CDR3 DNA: TGTGCCTGGATGAGCTCTGGAAACACCATATATTTT; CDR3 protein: CAWMSSGNTIYF
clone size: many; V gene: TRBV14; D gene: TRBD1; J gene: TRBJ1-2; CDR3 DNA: TGTGCCAGCAGCGAACAGGGGTATGGTGGCTACACCTTC; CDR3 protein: CASSEQGYGGYTF
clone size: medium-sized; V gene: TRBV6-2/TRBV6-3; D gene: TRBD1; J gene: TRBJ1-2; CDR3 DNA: TGTGCCAGCAGACCCGAAGGGCAGGGGGCGCTTGGCTACACCTTC; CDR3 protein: CASRPEGQGALGYTF
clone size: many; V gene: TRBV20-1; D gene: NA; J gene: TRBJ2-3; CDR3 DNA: TGCAGTGCTACGTGGGGCAGCAACACAGATACGCAGTATTTT; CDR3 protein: CSATWGSNTDTQYF
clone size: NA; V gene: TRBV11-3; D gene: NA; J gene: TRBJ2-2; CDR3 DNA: TGTGCCAGCAGCCCTCCGGGACCCCTGGGGCTCGGGGAGCTGTTTTTT; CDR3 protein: CASSPPGPLGLGELFF
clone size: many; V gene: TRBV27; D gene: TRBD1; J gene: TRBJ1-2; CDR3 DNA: TGTGCCAGCAGTCCCAGCCTCAGGGGGTTGTACTATGGCTACACCTTC; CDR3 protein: CASSPSLRGLYYGYTF
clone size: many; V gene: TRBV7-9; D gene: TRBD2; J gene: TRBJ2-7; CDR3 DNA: TGTGCCAGCTCAGGGGGGGCCCCTAGCGGGGCTTCATCCTACGAGCAGTACTTC; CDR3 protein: CASSGGAPSGASSYEQYF
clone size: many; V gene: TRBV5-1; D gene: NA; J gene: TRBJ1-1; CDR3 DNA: TGCGCCAGCAGCTTGGAAACCGGGTCCGAAGCTTTCTTT; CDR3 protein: CASSLETGSEAFF
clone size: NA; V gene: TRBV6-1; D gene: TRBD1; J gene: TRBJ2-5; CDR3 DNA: TGTGCCAGCAGTAGGACAGGGCTGGAGACCCAGTACTTC; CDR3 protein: CASSRTGLETQYF
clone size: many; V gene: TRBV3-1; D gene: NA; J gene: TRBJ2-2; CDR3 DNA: TGTGCCAGCAGCCAAGGGGTTGGGGTGTCCGGGGAGCTGTTTTTT; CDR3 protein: CASSQGVGVSGELFF
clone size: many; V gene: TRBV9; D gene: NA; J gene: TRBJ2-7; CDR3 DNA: TGTGCCAGCAGCGCCCCGTACTCCTACGAGCAGTACTTC; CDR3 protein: CASSAPYSYEQYF
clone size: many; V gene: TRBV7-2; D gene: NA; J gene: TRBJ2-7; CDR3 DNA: TGTGCCAGCAGCTTAGTTTGGACAGTTGACTACGAGCAGTACTTC; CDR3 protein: CASSLVWTVDYEQYF
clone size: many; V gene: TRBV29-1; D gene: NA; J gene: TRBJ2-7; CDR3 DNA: TGCAGCGTTGAGTTGGGCAGGGGGAGGTACGAGCAGTACTTC; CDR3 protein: CSVELGRGRYEQYF
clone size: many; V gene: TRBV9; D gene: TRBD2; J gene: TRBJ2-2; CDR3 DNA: TGTGCCAGCAGCTCTCCAGGGGGGACTAGCACCACCGGGGAGCTGTTTTTT; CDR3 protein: CASSSPGGTSTTGELFF
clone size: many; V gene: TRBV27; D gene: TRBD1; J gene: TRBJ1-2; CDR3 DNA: TGTGCCAGCAGTTTAGGTAGATTTTGGGGACAGGGGTCTGGCTACACCTTC; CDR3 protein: CASSLGRFWGQGSGYTF
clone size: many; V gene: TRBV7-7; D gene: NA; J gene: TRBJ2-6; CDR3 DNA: TGTGCCAGCAGCTTAGATATCCAGGGAACGTATTCCCCTGGGGCCAACGTCCTGACTTTC; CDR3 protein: CASSLDIQGTYSPGANVLTF
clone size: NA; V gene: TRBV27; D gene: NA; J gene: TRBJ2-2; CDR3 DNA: TGTCCCAGCAGTTTATGGGCCGGGGAGCTATTTTTT; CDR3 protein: CPSSLWAGELFF
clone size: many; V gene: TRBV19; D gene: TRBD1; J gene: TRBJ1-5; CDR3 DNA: TGTGCCAGTAGTATCGGGACAGGAGGGAATCAGCCCCAGCATTTT; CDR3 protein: CASSIGTGGNQPQHF
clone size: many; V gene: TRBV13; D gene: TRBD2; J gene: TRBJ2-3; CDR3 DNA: TGTGCCAGCAGCGGCCGGGACTACCAACGCACAGATACGCAGTATTTT; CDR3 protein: CASSGRDYQRTDTQYF
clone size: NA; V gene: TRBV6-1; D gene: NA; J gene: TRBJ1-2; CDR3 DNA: TGTGCCAGCAGTGAAGGCTCGGCTAACTATGGCTACACCTTC; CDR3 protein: CASSEGSANYGYTF
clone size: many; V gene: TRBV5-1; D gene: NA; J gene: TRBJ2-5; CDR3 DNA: TGCGCCAGCAGCCCCCTGTCAGAGACCCAGTACTTC; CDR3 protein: CASSPLSETQYF
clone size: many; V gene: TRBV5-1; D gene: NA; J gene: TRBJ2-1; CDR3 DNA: TGCGCCAGCAGCTTGGTTACAGGGTCCGATGAGCAGTTCTTC; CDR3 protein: CASSLVTGSDEQFF
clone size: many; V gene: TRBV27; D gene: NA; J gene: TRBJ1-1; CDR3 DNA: TGTACCAGCAGTTCCCCCCCGCTTAGTGAGAACACTGAAGCTTTCTTT; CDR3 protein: CTSSSPPLSENTEAFF
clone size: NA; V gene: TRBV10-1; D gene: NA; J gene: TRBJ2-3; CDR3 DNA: TGCGCCAGCAGTGAGTCATCGGGACACGGAAGAGATACTCAGTATTTT; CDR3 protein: CASSESSGHGRDTQYF
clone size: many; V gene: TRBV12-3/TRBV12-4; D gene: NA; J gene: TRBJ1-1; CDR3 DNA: TGTGCCAGCAGCCCTCCCGGGACATGGAACACTGAAGCTTTCTTT; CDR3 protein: CASSPPGTWNTEAFF
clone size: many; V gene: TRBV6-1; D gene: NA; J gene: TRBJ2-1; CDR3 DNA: TGTGCCAGCAGTTTCTTATACAATGAGCAGTTCTTC; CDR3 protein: CASSFLYNEQFF
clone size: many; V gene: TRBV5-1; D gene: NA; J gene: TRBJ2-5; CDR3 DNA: TGCGCCAGCAGCTTGTCGGGATTCCAAGAGACCCAGTACTTC; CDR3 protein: CASSLSGFQETQYF
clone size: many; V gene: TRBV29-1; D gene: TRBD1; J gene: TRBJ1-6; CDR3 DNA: TGCAGCGTTAACAGGGGTGGTCATTCACCCCTCCACTTT; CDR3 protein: CSVNRGGHSPLHF
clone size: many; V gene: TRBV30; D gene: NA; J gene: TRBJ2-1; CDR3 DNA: TGTGCCAGAAGTAGAGGTAATGAGCAGTTCTTC; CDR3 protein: CARSRGNEQFF
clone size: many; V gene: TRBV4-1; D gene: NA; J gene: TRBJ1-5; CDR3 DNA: TGCGCCAGCAGCCCCGGGACGCTAAGTGGGCCCCAGCATTTT; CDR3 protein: CASSPGTLSGPQHF
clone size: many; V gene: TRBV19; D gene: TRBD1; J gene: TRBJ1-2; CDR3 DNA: TGTGCCAGTAGTATCCCGGGACAGGGAAACTATGGCTACACCTTC; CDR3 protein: CASSIPGQGNYGYTF
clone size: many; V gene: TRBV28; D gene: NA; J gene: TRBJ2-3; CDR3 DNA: TGTGCCAGCAGCCCCCGTAGGCCTAGCACAGATACGCAGTATTTT; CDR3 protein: CASSPRRPSTDTQYF
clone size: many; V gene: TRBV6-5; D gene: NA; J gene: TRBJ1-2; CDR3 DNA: TGTGCCAGCAGTTACTCGACAGCCTATGGCTACACCTTC; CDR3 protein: CASSYSTAYGYTF
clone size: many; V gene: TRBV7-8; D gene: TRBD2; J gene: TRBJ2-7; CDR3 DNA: TGTGCCAGCAGCTCAATCCCTTTTGGGGGATTAGCGGGGTCCTACGAGCAGTACTTC; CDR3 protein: CASSSIPFGGLAGSYEQYF